Listed here are 18 T cell receptor beta chains from one sample, sequenced in a study of blood T cell repertoires in COVID-19. The data were produced by immunoSEQ multiplex PCR, yet TCRdb's version contains in-frame clones alone and is incomplete. This sample carries some 200,000 clones, just over 85% of them seen once, and the ten largest clones take roughly 5.7%. Sequences were obtained from peripheral blood. Every receptor here comes from a man of 80 years or more with acute or convalescent COVID-19.

This clone has just a few counts. The chain carries TRBV28 and TRBJ2-7, with 7 bases identical to TRBD2. This CDR3 comprises 14 residues. Losses at the gene ends were 10 bases for V and 1 base for J; bases not matched to a gene: 10. Per germline, CDR1 MDHEN and CDR2 SYDVKM. CDR3 nucleotide sequence: TGTGCCACCCTCCCTGGGGGGGGTTCCTACGAGCAGTACTTC. It translates to CATLPGGGSYEQYF.

This rearrangement joins TRBV28 to TRBJ2-7, with 7 nucleotides matching TRBD1. The germline V gene has CDR1 MDHEN and CDR2 SYDVKM. The junction had 7 bases not matched to a gene; V was cut back by 4 bases and J by 4 bases. The length of the CDR3 is 14 residues. The CDR3 here is CASSYQGTVYEQYF. In DNA, the CDR3 is TGTGCCAGCAGTTACCAAGGGACAGTTTACGAGCAGTACTTC.

This chain uses TRBV28 with TRBJ2-5; D perhaps matches TRBD2 (6 bases). This CDR3 region has 14 residues. Trimming pared 5 bases from V and 5 bases from J, leaving 15 bases between. Germline V CDR1 and CDR2: MDHEN, SYDVKM. For the CDR3, the DNA is TGTGCCAGCAGTGAGCGGGTCGGGGTGGAGACCCAGTACTTC. Its protein product is CASSERVGVETQYF.

This chain connects TRBV18 to TRBJ1-2; 12 nucleotides line up with TRBD1. Germline V gives CDR1 KGHSH, CDR2 LQKENI. The V segment lost 5 bases and the J segment 4 bases; nucleotides outside the gene matches: 11. CDR3 length: 17 residues. The CDR3 DNA reads TGTGCCAGCTCAGCCAATCAGCCGGGACAGGGGGCCTATGGCTACACCTTC. Residues: CASSANQPGQGAYGYTF.

The V gene is TRBV7-8, the J gene TRBJ2-4; D gene ambiguous. This CDR3 comprises 14 residues. V lost 5 bases to trimming and J lost 1 base, with 9 bases between them. In germline, CDR1 is SGHVS, CDR2 FQNEAQ. This CDR3 reads CASSPPEAKNIQYF. CDR3 nucleotide sequence: TGTGCCAGCAGCCCACCCGAGGCCAAAAACATTCAGTACTTC.

The chain combines TRBV3-1 (or the pseudogene TRBV3-2) with TRBJ1-6; 9 positions match TRBD1. The CDR3 extends over 16 amino acids. CDR1 and CDR2 (germline): LGHDT, YNNKEL (reference sequence). V dropped 4 bases and J dropped 6; count of bases not matched to a gene: 7. CDR3 in amino acids: CASSPPPGQGNSPLHF. The CDR3 DNA sequence: TGTGCCAGCAGCCCCCCCCCGGGACAGGGTAATTCACCCCTCCACTTT.

V gene TRBV7-8 combines with J gene TRBJ1-1, with D perhaps matching TRBD1 (5 bases). The CDR3 sequence is 14 residues long. V shed 5 bases and J shed 11 bases, with 21 bases lying between them. Looked up from germline, CDR1 is SGHVS and CDR2 is FQNEAQ. The CDR3 DNA reads as TGTGCCAGCAGCCACTCAACAGGATCCTACCCCGCTTTCTTT. It codes for CASSHSTGSYPAFF. Full variable domain (outside the CDR3, taken from reference TRBV7-8 and TRBJ1-1): GAGVSQSPRYKVAKRGQDVALRCDPISGHVSLFWYQQALGQGPEFLTYFQNEAQLDKSGLPSDRFFAERPEGSVSTLKIQRTQQEDSAVYLCASSHSTGSYPAFFGQGTRLTVV.

This clone was seen only once. V and J are TRBV11-1 and TRBJ2-3; D is possibly TRBD2 (6 bases). The CDR3 has 15 residues. Trimming stripped 10 bases from V and 2 bases from J, with 19 bases between. The germline gives CDR1 SGHAT, CDR2 FQDESV (reference sequence). The CDR3 loop is CATTSLRDPTDTQYF. Written as DNA, the CDR3 is TGTGCCACCACGTCGTTGCGGGACCCCACAGATACGCAGTATTTT.

This chain uses TRBV6-5 with TRBJ1-1; D uncertain. The germline V gene has CDR1 MNHEY and CDR2 SVGAGI. V dropped 0 bases and J dropped 0 bases, with 8 bases sitting between them. The CDR3 consists of 15 residues. Written as DNA, the CDR3 is TGTGCCAGCAGTTACTCCGTGCTAATGAACACTGAAGCTTTCTTT. Residues: CASSYSVLMNTEAFF.

J is TRBJ1-1 and V is TRBV14; possibly TRBD1 for D (5 bases). The V gene's germline CDR1 is SGHDN and CDR2 FVKESK. Trimming removed 2 bases from V and 4 bases from J, with 11 bases in between. The CDR3 runs to 14 residues. In nucleotides, the CDR3 is TGTGCCAGCAGCCAATGGGAGGGGAGCACTGAAGCTTTCTTT. Its translation is CASSQWEGSTEAFF.

This clone was detected only a few times. The chain combines TRBV7-9 with TRBJ2-1; 9 bases line up with TRBD2. The CDR3 is made up of 16 amino acids. V was pared by 5 bases and J by 5 bases, with 10 bases of the junction left unmatched. Germline loops: CDR1 SEHNR, CDR2 FQNEAQ (reference sequence). CDR3 nucleotide sequence: TGTGCCAGCAGCCGGGGGGCTAGCGGGAACCACAATGAGCAGTTCTTC. Translated, it gives CASSRGASGNHNEQFF.

This chain links TRBV28 with TRBJ1-6; no clear D gene. V was shortened by 4 bases and J by 9 bases, with 16 bases between the two germline ends. Germline CDR1 reads MDHEN; CDR2 reads SYDVKM. This CDR3 has 15 amino acids. Here the CDR3 DNA reads TGTGCCAGCAGTTCTCTAGAGTTACTTGGTTCACCCCTCCACTTT. This sequence encodes CASSSLELLGSPLHF.

CDR3 DNA sequence: TGCGCCAGCAGCTCGGGGACAGGTCTTCTAGGCTACACCTTC. Translated, it gives CASSSGTGLLGYTF. The genes are TRBV5-1 and TRBJ1-2; 8 bases are a match to TRBD1. The CDR3 loop spans 14 amino acids. V trimming: 3 bases; J trimming: 8 bases; junction bases outside the gene matches: 9. Germline lookup yields CDR1 SGHRS and CDR2 YFSETQ. Looking up the rest from reference TRBV5-1 and TRBJ1-2 gives the full variable domain: KAGVTQTPRYLIKTRGQQVTLSCSPISGHRSVSWYQQTPGQGLQFLFEYFSETQRNKGNFPGRFSGRQFSNSRSEMNVSTLELGDSALYLCASSSGTGLLGYTFGSGTRLTVV.

This chain links TRBV5-1 with TRBJ2-5, with 9 bases identical to TRBD1. Germline CDR1 is SGHRS and CDR2 is YFSETQ. V trimming: 0 bases; J trimming: 1 base; junction bases outside the gene matches: 13. The CDR3 covers 19 residues. The CDR3 sequence: CASSLGPGTGRLAQETQYF. CDR3 bases: TGCGCCAGCAGCTTGGGCCCCGGGACAGGGCGGCTGGCCCAAGAGACCCAGTACTTC.

As regards this clone: One junction end does not reproduce the germline sequence, and a read error may be involved. The chain has TRBV7-2 and TRBJ2-3; TRBD2 agrees at 9 bases. The CDR3 extends over 13 amino acids. The germline V gene has CDR1 SGHTA and CDR2 FQGNSA. The CDR3 DNA reads as TGTGCCAGCAGCTTAGGGCGGGAGGGCCTAAAGAATTTT. It codes for CASSLGREGLKNF.

The chain joins TRBV19 to TRBJ2-5, with 7 positions matching TRBD1. Germline lookup yields CDR1 LNHDA and CDR2 SQIVND (reference sequence). This CDR3 has 16 amino acids. The J segment lost 3 bases and the V segment lost 5 bases, leaving 12 bases of the junction unmatched. In nucleotides, the CDR3 is TGTGCCAGTAGTCGGAGACAGGGAACCTTAAAAGAGACCCAGTACTTC. It is translated as CASSRRQGTLKETQYF.

This clone was recorded a few times. CDR3 sequence reads: CAGGTGISYEQYV. CDR3 nucleotides: TGCGCCGGAGGGACAGGGATCTCCTACGAGCAGTACGTC. This chain connects TRBV10-1 to TRBJ2-7, with 9 bases lining up with TRBD1. V gave up 11 bases and J gave up 0 bases; unmatched junction bases: 5. Germline V CDR1 and CDR2: WNHNN, SYGVQD (reference sequence). This CDR3 comprises 13 residues.

The chain combines TRBV27 with TRBJ2-1; the D gene is possibly TRBD1 (6 bases). V was trimmed by 8 bases and J by 7 bases, leaving 12 bases between them. The CDR3 has 12 amino acids. Germline loops: CDR1 MNHEY, CDR2 SMNVEV (reference sequence). The CDR3 loop reads CASRRTANEQFF. The CDR3 DNA follows: TGTGCCAGCCGACGGACAGCAAATGAGCAGTTCTTC.